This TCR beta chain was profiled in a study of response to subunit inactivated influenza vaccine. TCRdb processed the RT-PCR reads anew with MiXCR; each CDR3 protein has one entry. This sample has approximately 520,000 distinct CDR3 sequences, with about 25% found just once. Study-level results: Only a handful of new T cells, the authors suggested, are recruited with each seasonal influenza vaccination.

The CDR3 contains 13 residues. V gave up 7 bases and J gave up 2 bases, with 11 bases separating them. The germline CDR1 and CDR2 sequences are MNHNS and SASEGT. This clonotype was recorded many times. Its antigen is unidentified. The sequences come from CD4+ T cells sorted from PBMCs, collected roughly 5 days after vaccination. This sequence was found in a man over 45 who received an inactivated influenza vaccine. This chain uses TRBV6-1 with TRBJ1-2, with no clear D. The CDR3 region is CASKRVGNYGYTF. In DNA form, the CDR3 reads TGTGCCAGCAAAAGGGTGGGCAACTATGGCTACACCTTC.